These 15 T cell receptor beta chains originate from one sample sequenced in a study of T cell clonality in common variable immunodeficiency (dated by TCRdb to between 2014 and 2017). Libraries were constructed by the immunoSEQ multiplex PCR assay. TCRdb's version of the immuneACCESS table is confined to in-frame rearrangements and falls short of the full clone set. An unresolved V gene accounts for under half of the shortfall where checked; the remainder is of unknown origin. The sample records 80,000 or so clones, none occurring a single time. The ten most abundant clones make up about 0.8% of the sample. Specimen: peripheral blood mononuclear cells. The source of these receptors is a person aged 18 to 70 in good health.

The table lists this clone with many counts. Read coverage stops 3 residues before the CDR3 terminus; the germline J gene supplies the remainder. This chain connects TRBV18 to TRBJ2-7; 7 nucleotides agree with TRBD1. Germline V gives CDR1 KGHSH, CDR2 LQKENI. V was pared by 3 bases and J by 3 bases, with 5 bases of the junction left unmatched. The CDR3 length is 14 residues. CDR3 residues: CASSPSGTDYEQYF. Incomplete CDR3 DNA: TGTGCCAGCTCACCTTCCGGGACAGACTACGAG.

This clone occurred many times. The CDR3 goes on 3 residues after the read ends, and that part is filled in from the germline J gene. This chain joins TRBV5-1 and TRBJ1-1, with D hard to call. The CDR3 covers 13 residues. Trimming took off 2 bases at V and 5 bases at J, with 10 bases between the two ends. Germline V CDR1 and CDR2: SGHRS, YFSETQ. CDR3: CASSFGGFTEAFF. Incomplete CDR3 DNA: TGCGCCAGCAGCTTCGGCGGGTTTACTGAA.

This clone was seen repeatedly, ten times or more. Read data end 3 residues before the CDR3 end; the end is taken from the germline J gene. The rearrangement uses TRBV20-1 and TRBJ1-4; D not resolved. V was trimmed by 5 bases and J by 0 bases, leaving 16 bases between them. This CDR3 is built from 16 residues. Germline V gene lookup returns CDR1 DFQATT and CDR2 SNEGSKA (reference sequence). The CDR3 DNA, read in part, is TGCAGTGCTCTAAAGACCGGGTCCACAACTAATGAAAAA. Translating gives CSALKTGSTTNEK. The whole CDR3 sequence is CSALKTGSTTNEKLFF.

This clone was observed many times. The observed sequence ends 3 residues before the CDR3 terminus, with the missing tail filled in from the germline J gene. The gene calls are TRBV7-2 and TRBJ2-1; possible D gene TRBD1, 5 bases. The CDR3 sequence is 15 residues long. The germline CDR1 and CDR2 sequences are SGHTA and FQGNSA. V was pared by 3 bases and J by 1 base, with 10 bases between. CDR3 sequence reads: CASSFSQGSYNEQFF. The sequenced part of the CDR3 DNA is TGTGCCAGCAGCTTCTCTCAGGGTTCCTACAATGAG.

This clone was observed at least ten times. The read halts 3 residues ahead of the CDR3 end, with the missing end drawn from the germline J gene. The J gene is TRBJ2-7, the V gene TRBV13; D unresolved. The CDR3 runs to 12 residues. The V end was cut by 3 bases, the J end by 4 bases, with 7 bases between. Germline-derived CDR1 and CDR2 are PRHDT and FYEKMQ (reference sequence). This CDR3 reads CASSLYKYEQYF. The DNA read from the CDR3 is TGTGCCAGCAGCTTGTACAAATACGAG. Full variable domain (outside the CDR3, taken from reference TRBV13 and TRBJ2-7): AAGVIQSPRHLIKEKRETATLKCYPIPRHDTVYWYQQGPGQDPQFLISFYEKMQSDKGSIPDRFSAQQFSDYHSELNMSSLELGDSALYFCASSLYKYEQYFGPGTRLTVT.

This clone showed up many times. CDR3 DNA (partial): TGTGCCAGTAGAAATACAGGGTCCGCGCACGAG. Amino acid sequence: CASRNTGSAHE. The entire CDR3 protein reads CASRNTGSAHEQYF. The chain employs TRBV19 and TRBJ2-7, with D possibly TRBD1 on 6 matching bases. The sequenced fragment ends 3 residues before the CDR3 boundary, so the rest is inferred from the germline J gene. The CDR3 sequence is 14 residues long. In germline, CDR1 is LNHDA, CDR2 SQIVND (reference sequence). The V end lost 6 bases, the J end lost 5 bases, and 17 bases lay between the germline ends.

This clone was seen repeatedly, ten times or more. Partial CDR3 DNA: TGTGCCAGCCGCCTACAGGGGGCCACCTACGAG. Its protein is CASRLQGATYE. The CDR3 as a whole reads CASRLQGATYEQYF. The V gene is TRBV6-2 or TRBV6-3, the J gene TRBJ2-7, with 9 bases fitting TRBD1. The sequenced fragment ends 3 residues before the CDR3 boundary, so the rest is inferred from the germline J gene. The CDR3 has 14 residues. CDR1 is MNHEY and CDR2 is SVGEGT in the germline V gene. V lost 8 bases and J lost 2; bases outside the gene matches: 7.

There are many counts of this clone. The CDR3 reads CASSIRGDRFFYGYTF. Partial CDR3 DNA: TGTGCCAGTAGTATAAGGGGCGACAGATTCTTCTATGGC. The rearrangement uses TRBV19 and TRBJ1-2; TRBD1 is a possible D gene (5 bases). The read stops 3 residues short of the end of the CDR3; the missing end is completed from the germline J gene. V lost 2 bases and J lost 4, with 17 bases in between. The germline V gene has CDR1 LNHDA and CDR2 SQIVND (reference sequence). The CDR3 length is 16 residues.

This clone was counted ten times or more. The CDR3 loop is CSARGGVTGANVLTF. Partial CDR3 DNA: TGCAGTGCTAGAGGGGGGGTGACTGGGGCCAACGTC. The chain couples TRBV20-1 to TRBJ2-6; TRBD2 might be the D (6 bases). The CDR3 end lies 3 residues beyond the end of the read and is filled in from the germline J gene. The V and J ends lost 1 base and 2 bases respectively, with 9 bases between them. In germline, CDR1 is DFQATT, CDR2 SNEGSKA (reference sequence). The CDR3 runs 15 residues.

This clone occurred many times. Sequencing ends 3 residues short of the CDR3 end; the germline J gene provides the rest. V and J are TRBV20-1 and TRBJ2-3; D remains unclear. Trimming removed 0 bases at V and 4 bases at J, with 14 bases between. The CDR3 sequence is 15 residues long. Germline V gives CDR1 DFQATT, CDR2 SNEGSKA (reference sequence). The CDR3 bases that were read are TGCAGTGCTAGAGAGGGCCCATTCATCCCAGATACG. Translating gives CSAREGPFIPDT. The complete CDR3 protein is CSAREGPFIPDTQYF.

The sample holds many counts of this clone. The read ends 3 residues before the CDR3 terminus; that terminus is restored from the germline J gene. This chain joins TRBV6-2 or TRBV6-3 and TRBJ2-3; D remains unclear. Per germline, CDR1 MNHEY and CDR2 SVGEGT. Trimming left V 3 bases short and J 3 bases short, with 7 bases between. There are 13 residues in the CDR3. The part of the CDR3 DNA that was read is TGTGCCAGCAGTTATCCCTTAACAGATACG. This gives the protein CASSYPLTDT. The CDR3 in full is CASSYPLTDTQYF.

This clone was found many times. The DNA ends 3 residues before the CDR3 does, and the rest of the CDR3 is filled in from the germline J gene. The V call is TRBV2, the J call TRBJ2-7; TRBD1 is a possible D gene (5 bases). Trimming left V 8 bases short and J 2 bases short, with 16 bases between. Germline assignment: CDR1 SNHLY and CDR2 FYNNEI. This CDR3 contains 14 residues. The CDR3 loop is CASSGATVTYEQYF. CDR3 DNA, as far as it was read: TGTGCCAGCTCTGGGGCAACGGTGACCTACGAG.

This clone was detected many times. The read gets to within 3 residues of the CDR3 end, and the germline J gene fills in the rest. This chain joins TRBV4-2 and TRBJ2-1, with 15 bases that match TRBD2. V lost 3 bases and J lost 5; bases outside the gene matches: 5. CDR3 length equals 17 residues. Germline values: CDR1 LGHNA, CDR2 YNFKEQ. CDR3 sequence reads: CASSQGLAGGLDNEQFF. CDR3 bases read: TGTGCCAGCAGCCAGGGACTAGCGGGAGGACTGGACAATGAG.

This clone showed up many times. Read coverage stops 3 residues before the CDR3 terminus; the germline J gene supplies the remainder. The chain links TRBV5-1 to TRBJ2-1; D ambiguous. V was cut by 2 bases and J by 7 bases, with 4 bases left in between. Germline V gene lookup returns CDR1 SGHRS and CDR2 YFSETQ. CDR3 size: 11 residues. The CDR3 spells CASSFLNEQFF. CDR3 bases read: TGCGCCAGCAGCTTTCTTAATGAG.

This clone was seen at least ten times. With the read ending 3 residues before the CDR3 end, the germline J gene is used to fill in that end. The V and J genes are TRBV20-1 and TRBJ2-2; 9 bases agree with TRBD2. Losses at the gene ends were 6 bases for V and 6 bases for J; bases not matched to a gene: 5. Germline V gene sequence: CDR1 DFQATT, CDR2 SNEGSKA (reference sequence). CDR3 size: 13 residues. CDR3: CSAPGLAPGELFF. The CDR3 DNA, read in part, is TGCAGTGCCCCCGGACTAGCGCCCGGGGAG.